This T cell receptor (beta chain) derives from a study of blood T cell repertoires in COVID-19. In the study overall: Samples of COVID-19 (acute and convalescent) were obtained from the United States, Italy and Spain. Sources were T cells, B-cell-depleted T cells, or PBMCs; the material itself was cDNA or gDNA.

The V end was cut by 3 bases, the J end by 3 bases, with 14 bases between. Germline V gene lookup returns CDR1 SGHNT and CDR2 YYREEE (reference sequence). CDR3 size: 15 residues. Study processing details: How many nucleated cells were present was estimated from reference gene primer amplification. Using immunoSEQ multiplex PCR, the repertoire was profiled, and TCRdb retains in-frame clones only, with some absent. V and J calls and clone size come straight from that table; D and trimming were deduced from the DNA. The data show roughly 180,000 clones, around 83% seen once. Enrolled during active infection, Seattle patients were then followed longitudinally.

V is TRBV5-4 and J is TRBJ2-3, with D perhaps TRBD2 (6 bases). This receptor was obtained from a woman between 45 and 60 years old with COVID-19, enrolled during active disease. Sequencing used peripheral blood. The CDR3, as DNA: TGTGCCAGCAGCTGGGGGGACGTTGGGACAGATACGCAGTATTTT. It specifies CASSWGDVGTDTQYF.